This TCR beta chain was obtained from a study of regulatory T cells in long-lasting Graves disease. Study-level findings and limits: Among the persistent patients, 2,741 public clonotypes were shared, more than the 850 to 1,000 shared among new patients.

CDR3 regions were amplified by Arm-PCR using iRepertoire HTBI primers to build TCR beta libraries. TCRdb processed the multiplex PCR reads anew with MiXCR; each CDR3 protein has one entry. The repertoire holds more than 450,000 distinct CDR3 sequences, with under 20% as singletons. Time point indicated: newly diagnosed GD, antithyroid drugs for less than 3 months. Making the TCR library involved RNA that had been extracted from PBMCs. This CDR3 is built from 15 residues. V dropped 5 bases and J dropped 3; count of bases not matched to a gene: 6. Per the germline V gene, CDR1 is MDHEN and CDR2 is SYDVKM. The sample holds a few counts of this clonotype. Its antigen is not identified. This sample was also put to use in a study of T cells in Graves' hyperthyroidism and ophthalmopathy. That paper notes: Blood held most thyroid clonotypes expanded above 0.001 frequency.

The specimen was peripheral blood mononuclear cells (PBMCs), collected at new diagnosis, from a patient treated with antithyroid drugs. The rearrangement joins TRBV28 to TRBJ2-2; 7 nucleotides agree with TRBD1. This clonotype was obtained from a man aged 40-55 years with Graves disease. The CDR3 nucleotides read TGTGCCAGCAGTGCCAGGGGGACAGACACCGGGGAGCTGTTTTTT. It yields the protein CASSARGTDTGELFF.